This T cell receptor beta chain appears in the sequencing data of a study of T and B cells in COVID-19 patients. BIOMED2 TRB-A/B primer pools were used in multiplex TRB PCR. TCRdb redid the calling of the multiplex PCR reads with MiXCR, one entry per CDR3 protein. The data hold approximately 7,800 distinct CDR3 sequences, with 26% observed a single time. Blood genomic DNA input for TRB amplification was about 240-550 ng. The receptor comes from a human donor with active COVID-19. Sequenced material: blood.

The CDR3 sequence: CASSIQGVTGELFF. CDR3 sequence (DNA): TGTGCCAGCAGTATACAGGGGGTAACCGGGGAGCTGTTTTTT. The chain carries TRBV6-2 or TRBV6-3 and TRBJ2-2, with 8 bases matching TRBD1. Trimming at V came to 5 bases and at J to 5 bases, leaving 4 bases not matched to a gene. The CDR3 length is 14 residues. Germline V gene sequence: CDR1 MNHEY, CDR2 SVGEGT.